Below are 32 T cell receptor beta chains sequenced from a single sample in a study of blood T cell repertoires in COVID-19. TCRdb's table, derived via immunoSEQ multiplex PCR, lists solely in-frame clones and lacks some. This table has tens of thousands of clones, roughly 86% appearing once. Sequenced input: PBMCs or T cells enriched from blood (not recorded which). These receptors all come from a woman between 45 and 60 years old who had recovered from COVID-19.

The chain uses TRBV5-1 and TRBJ1-6; tentatively, D is TRBD1 (6 bases). V dropped 4 bases and J dropped 5 bases, with 13 bases sitting between them. Germline assignment: CDR1 SGHRS and CDR2 YFSETQ. This CDR3 has 15 amino acids. The CDR3 sequence: CASSRTATNNSPLHF. DNA of the CDR3: TGCGCCAGCAGCAGGACAGCAACTAATAATTCACCCCTCCACTTT.

The chain links TRBV6-5 to TRBJ1-2, with 8 bases lining up with TRBD1. Germline values: CDR1 MNHEY, CDR2 SVGAGI. The CDR3 is 13 residues long. The J segment lost 4 bases and the V segment lost 4 bases, leaving 2 bases of the junction unmatched. CDR3 protein: CASSSGQGYGYTF. CDR3 bases: TGTGCCAGCAGTTCTGGACAGGGCTATGGCTACACCTTC.

In its sample, this clone was seen once. The genes are TRBV13 and TRBJ2-7; 10 bases line up with TRBD2. The CDR3 sequence is 17 residues long. Germline V gene data show CDR1 as PRHDT and CDR2 as FYEKMQ (reference sequence). V lost 0 bases and J lost 7; bases outside the gene matches: 12. The CDR3 loop is CASSLGSPSGSIDEQYF. CDR3 sequence (DNA): TGTGCCAGCAGCTTAGGCAGCCCTAGCGGGAGCATCGATGAGCAGTACTTC.

The chain has TRBV5-1 and TRBJ2-7; TRBD1 matches at 8 bases. J gave up 3 bases and V 1 base, and 9 bases lay outside the gene matches. Per germline, CDR1 SGHRS and CDR2 YFSETQ. This CDR3 comprises 16 residues. DNA of the CDR3: TGCGCCAGCAGCTTGAGTACTGGGACAGGTCTCTACGAGCAGTACTTC. It yields the protein CASSLSTGTGLYEQYF.

This chain joins TRBV29-1 and TRBJ2-1, with 8 bases fitting TRBD2. Germline CDR1 SQVTM, CDR2 ANQGSEA. The CDR3 is 14 amino acids. J gave up 11 bases and V 1 base, and 10 bases lay outside the gene matches. CDR3 in amino acids: CSVEGLSGDRQQFF. The DNA for the CDR3 is TGCAGCGTTGAAGGTCTTAGCGGGGACCGGCAGCAGTTCTTC.

The chain employs TRBV9 and TRBJ1-6; TRBD1 might be the D (5 bases). The CDR3 covers 15 residues. The germline V gene has CDR1 SGDLS and CDR2 YYNGEE. V was cut by 3 bases and J by 6 bases, with 13 bases left in between. The CDR3, as DNA: TGTGCCAGCAGCGATGCCCAGGGAACTAATTCACCCCTCCACTTT. Protein product: CASSDAQGTNSPLHF.

In DNA, the CDR3 is TGTGCCATCAGTGAGGTACTAGGGATCGGGAATCAGCCCCAGCATTTT. The encoded protein is CAISEVLGIGNQPQHF. V gene TRBV10-3 combines with J gene TRBJ1-5; D call uncertain. Germline loops: CDR1 ENHRY, CDR2 SYGVKD. V lost 2 bases and J 4 bases, leaving 15 bases between the germline ends. This CDR3 contains 16 residues.

V and J are TRBV11-2 and TRBJ2-3; D perhaps matches TRBD2 (5 bases). The CDR3 extends over 17 amino acids. Trimming took off 5 bases at V and 2 bases at J, with 20 bases between the two ends. Germline V lookup: CDR1 SGHAT, CDR2 FQNNGV. The CDR3 is CASSPDYSGLTTDTQYF. CDR3 nucleotide sequence: TGTGCCAGCAGCCCCGACTACAGCGGTCTCACCACAGATACGCAGTATTTT.

J is TRBJ1-5 and V is TRBV19; weak D call: TRBD1 (6 bases). The CDR3 covers 15 residues. V lost 3 bases, J lost 6 bases, and 15 bases lay in between. Looked up from germline, CDR1 is LNHDA and CDR2 is SQIVND (reference sequence). The CDR3 here is CASSITGGAGQPQHF. Here the CDR3 DNA reads TGTGCCAGTAGTATTACGGGGGGGGCTGGTCAGCCCCAGCATTTT. The variable domain in full, with the rest retrieved from reference TRBV19 and TRBJ1-5, is DGGITQSPKYLFRKEGQNVTLSCEQNLNHDAMYWYRQDPGQGLRLIYYSQIVNDFQKGDIAEGYSVSREKKESFPLTVTSAQKNPTAFYLCASSITGGAGQPQHFGDGTRLSIL.

The rearrangement joins TRBV2 to TRBJ1-6; 7 positions agree with TRBD1. Trimming cost V 4 bases and J 8 bases; bases outside gene matches: 5. Germline CDR1 is SNHLY and CDR2 is FYNNEI. The CDR3 sequence is 14 residues long. The CDR3 sequence is CASSAQGGYSPLHF. The CDR3 region has the DNA TGTGCCAGCAGTGCCCAGGGGGGTTATTCACCCCTCCACTTT.

The J gene is TRBJ2-7, the V gene TRBV10-3; TRBD1 matches at 10 bases. This CDR3 is 13 amino acids long. Germline values: CDR1 ENHRY, CDR2 SYGVKD. The junction had 2 bases not matched to a gene; V was cut back by 6 bases and J by 3 bases. The chain's CDR3 is CAIRGTGVYEQYF. Written as DNA, the CDR3 is TGTGCCATCAGGGGGACAGGGGTCTACGAGCAGTACTTC.

The chain is built from TRBV18 and TRBJ2-3, with TRBD1 matching over 11 bases. J gave up 3 bases and V 4 bases, and 3 bases lay outside the gene matches. Germline CDR1 reads KGHSH; CDR2 reads LQKENI. CDR3 length equals 15 residues. The CDR3 DNA follows: TGTGCCAGCTCACTGGACAGGGGGCCTACAGATACGCAGTATTTT. Residues: CASSLDRGPTDTQYF.

The chain recombines TRBV18 with TRBJ1-6; 9 bases match TRBD1. The germline V gene encodes CDR1 KGHSH and CDR2 LQKENI. This CDR3 region has 15 residues. J was trimmed by 5 bases and V by 4 bases; bases with no gene match: 3. The CDR3 DNA is TGTGCCAGCTCACGGACAGGGGTTGATAATTCACCCCTCCACTTT. Protein product: CASSRTGVDNSPLHF.

The V gene is TRBV4-2, the J gene TRBJ1-6; D gene ambiguous. Between the trimmed V and J ends, which lost 1 base and 10 bases, there was a span of 11 bases. The CDR3 covers 14 residues. The germline gives CDR1 LGHNA, CDR2 YNFKEQ. The CDR3 DNA reads TGTGCCAGCAGCCAAGCCCACACCACATCACCCCTCCACTTT. Translating it yields CASSQAHTTSPLHF.

J is TRBJ2-1 and V is TRBV5-1; TRBD2 matches 9 bases. Germline CDR1 is SGHRS and CDR2 is YFSETQ. V trimming: 0 bases; J trimming: 6 bases; junction bases outside the gene matches: 4. This CDR3 is built from 15 residues. CDR3 region: CASSLGGRAINEQFF. The CDR3 bases are TGCGCCAGCAGCTTGGGCGGGAGGGCCATCAATGAGCAGTTCTTC.

In its sample, this clone was seen once. The rearrangement uses TRBV7-2 and TRBJ1-5, with D unclear. CDR3 size: 13 residues. The ends were cut back, 5 bases at V and 4 bases at J, with 9 bases in the middle. CDR1 SGHTA and CDR2 FQGNSA come from the germline V gene. The CDR3 DNA is TGTGCCAGCAGCCCAGCGAGTAATCAGCCCCAGCATTTT. It codes for CASSPASNQPQHF. Full variable domain (outside the CDR3, taken from reference TRBV7-2 and TRBJ1-5): GAGVSQSPSNKVTEKGKDVELRCDPISGHTALYWYRQSLGQGLEFLIYFQGNSAPDKSGLPSDRFSAERTGGSVSTLTIQRTQQEDSAVYLCASSPASNQPQHFGDGTRLSIL.

The chain links TRBV18 to TRBJ2-2, with TRBD1 as a possible D gene (5 bases). CDR3 size: 17 residues. The germline V and J ends were trimmed by 6 bases and 4 bases, with 21 bases remaining between them. Germline CDR1 and CDR2: KGHSH and LQKENI. This chain's CDR3 is CASSPPPWGGVTGELFF. The CDR3 bases are TGTGCCAGCTCCCCCCCACCCTGGGGCGGAGTCACCGGGGAGCTGTTTTTT.

The chain links TRBV28 to TRBJ2-7, with 7 positions matching TRBD2. Trimming took 5 bases from V and 2 from J; bases not matched to a gene: 9. This CDR3 has 15 residues. In germline, CDR1 is MDHEN, CDR2 SYDVKM. The CDR3 here is CASSPLADPPYEQYF. The CDR3 bases are TGTGCCAGCAGTCCTCTAGCGGATCCCCCCTACGAGCAGTACTTC.

The table lists this clone with a few counts. This chain uses TRBV27 with TRBJ2-3; D possibly corresponds to TRBD1 (5 bases). Per the germline V gene, CDR1 is MNHEY and CDR2 is SMNVEV (reference sequence). V gave up 7 bases and J gave up 4 bases, with 15 bases separating them. The CDR3 sequence is 14 residues long. CDR3 protein: CASTLTVGADTQYF. Written as DNA, the CDR3 is TGTGCCAGCACCTTGACTGTAGGGGCAGATACGCAGTATTTT.

As regards this clone: The DNA is omitted, as the CDR3 cannot be located on it reliably, and the CDR3 follows TCRdb's listing. This chain connects TRBV7-2 to TRBJ2-1; the DNA was not compared with TRBD1, the D call given in the table. The CDR3 has 12 amino acids, counting both end residues. Per the germline V gene, CDR1 is SGHTA and CDR2 is FQGNSA. This CDR3 is CASSLWAGGSIF.

The rearrangement links TRBV18 to TRBJ2-1; 9 bases fit TRBD1. J was trimmed by 6 bases and V by 4 bases; bases with no gene match: 4. In germline, CDR1 is KGHSH, CDR2 LQKENI. This CDR3 is 14 amino acids long. CDR3 nucleotides: TGTGCCAGCTCACAAGGACAGGGGAGCAATGAGCAGTTCTTC. As protein: CASSQGQGSNEQFF.

Comment on this clone: An end of the junction differs from the germline gene, which may be a read error. The chain joins TRBV25-1 to TRBJ2-7; weak D call: TRBD2 (5 bases). The CDR3 runs to 12 residues. From germline, CDR1 is MGHDK and CDR2 SYGVNS. CDR3 sequence reads: CASSPSSDEQYF. In nucleotides, the CDR3 is TGTGCCAGCAGTCCTAGCTCCGACGAGCAGTACTTC.

The V and J genes are TRBV7-6 and TRBJ2-7; 9 nucleotides match TRBD2. The germline CDR1 and CDR2 sequences are SGHVS and FNYEAQ. V lost 5 bases, J lost 5 bases, and 13 bases stayed unmatched. The CDR3 covers 16 residues. For the CDR3, the DNA is TGTGCCAGCAGCCGTGGCACGGCTAGCGGGATAGACGAGCAGTACTTC. Translation: CASSRGTASGIDEQYF.

The chain has TRBV4-3 and TRBJ2-3; D is possibly TRBD1 (6 bases). This CDR3 comprises 18 residues. Germline loops: CDR1 LGHNA, CDR2 YSLEER. V was clipped by 0 bases and J by 4 bases, with 20 bases between them. The CDR3: CASSQDRTGVGGPDTQYF. CDR3 sequence (DNA): TGCGCCAGCAGCCAAGATCGAACTGGGGTTGGGGGCCCAGATACGCAGTATTTT.

The chain carries TRBV14 and TRBJ2-4, with D possibly TRBD2 on 7 matching bases. CDR1 and CDR2 from the germline V gene are SGHDN and FVKESK. The CDR3 totals 17 residues. V lost 1 base and J lost 4, with 17 bases in between. The CDR3 spells CASSQGSGTNSKNIQYF. CDR3 DNA: TGTGCCAGCAGCCAAGGGAGCGGGACAAACTCTAAAAACATTCAGTACTTC. The whole variable domain, remainder taken from reference TRBV14 and TRBJ2-4, is EAGVTQFPSHSVIEKGQTVTLRCDPISGHDNLYWYRRVMGKEIKFLLHFVKESKQDESGMPNNRFLAERTGGTYSTLKVQPAELEDSGVYFCASSQGSGTNSKNIQYFGAGTRLSVL.

The chain joins TRBV5-1 to TRBJ2-3, with 7 positions matching TRBD2. The CDR3 length is 15 residues. From germline, CDR1 is SGHRS and CDR2 YFSETQ. V lost 7 bases to trimming and J lost 0 bases; unmatched junction nucleotides: 8. CDR3 loop: CASRIAGPSTDTQYF. CDR3 DNA sequence: TGCGCCAGCCGGATAGCGGGTCCTAGCACAGATACGCAGTATTTT.

This chain joins TRBV20-1 and TRBJ2-2; the D gene is possibly TRBD2 (5 bases). Germline values: CDR1 DFQATT, CDR2 SNEGSKA (reference sequence). The CDR3 length is 15 residues. With 3 bases removed from V and 3 bases from J, the gap between germline ends came to 14 bases. CDR3 protein: CSASSLVHDTGELFF. In nucleotides, the CDR3 is TGCAGTGCTAGTTCACTAGTTCATGACACCGGGGAGCTGTTTTTT.

The rearrangement uses TRBV19 and TRBJ1-2; TRBD1 is a possible D gene (6 bases). CDR1 and CDR2 from the germline V gene are LNHDA and SQIVND (reference sequence). Deletions cut 2 bases from V and 7 bases from J, with 11 bases between. CDR3 size: 13 residues. CDR3 in DNA: TGTGCCAGTAGTATAATTAGGGGGTCTGGCTACACCTTC. It codes for CASSIIRGSGYTF.

This chain links TRBV10-1 with TRBJ2-1, with D uncertain. Germline-derived CDR1 and CDR2 are WNHNN and SYGVQD (reference sequence). This CDR3 comprises 14 residues. V lost 3 bases, J lost 1 base, and 7 bases lay in between. The CDR3, as DNA: TGCGCCAGCAGTGAAACAGAATCCTACAATGAGCAGTTCTTC. Translated: CASSETESYNEQFF.

V usage is TRBV5-1 and J usage is TRBJ2-5, with 8 bases fitting TRBD1. CDR3 length: 18 residues. Losses at the gene ends were 0 bases for V and 3 bases for J; bases not matched to a gene: 13. Germline CDR1 SGHRS, CDR2 YFSETQ. CDR3 region: CASSLAFVTGAPKETQYF. In nucleotides, the CDR3 is TGCGCCAGCAGCTTGGCTTTTGTGACAGGGGCCCCCAAAGAGACCCAGTACTTC.

The V gene is TRBV6-5, the J gene TRBJ1-3; D not certain. The V and J ends lost 3 bases and 9 bases respectively, with 12 bases between them. CDR1 and CDR2 (germline): MNHEY, SVGAGI. The CDR3 loop spans 13 amino acids. DNA of the CDR3: TGTGCCAGCAGTTATGGCACCGGGTCCACCATATATTTT. It yields the protein CASSYGTGSTIYF.

This rearrangement joins TRBV2 to TRBJ2-1; 10 positions agree with TRBD2. This CDR3 region has 15 residues. The germline gives CDR1 SNHLY, CDR2 FYNNEI. The V and J ends lost 2 bases and 10 bases, in that order; junction bases with no gene match: 8. The CDR3 bases are TGTGCCAGCAGTGAACTAGCGGGAGCCCTGCGGGAGCAGTTCTTC. Amino acid sequence: CASSELAGALREQFF.